This TCR beta chain was sequenced during a study of shared clonotypes between healthy human individuals. Method: immunoSEQ multiplex PCR; TCRdb's copy keeps in-frame clones and lacks some. Of 2 million to 2.5 million clones listed, approximately 93% are singletons. The sequence was obtained from a young man in good health. Some clones in this sample may be carry-over from other donors' samples. The sample comprised naive CD4+ T cells from PBMCs. Subset reported: CD45RA+ positively selected.

The CDR3 sequence: CASTLAVSTGDEQFF. In DNA form, the CDR3 reads TGCGCCAGTACCCTAGCGGTATCTACAGGCGATGAGCAGTTCTTC. The rearrangement uses TRBV5-1 and TRBJ2-1; 7 nucleotides align to TRBD2. The V and J ends lost 8 bases and 8 bases, in that order; junction bases with no gene match: 16. Per the germline V gene, CDR1 is SGHRS and CDR2 is YFSETQ. The CDR3 runs 15 residues.